The T cell receptor beta chain under discussion was sequenced for a study of blood T cell repertoires in COVID-19. Across the whole study: The study drew acute and convalescent COVID-19 samples from the United States, Italy and Spain. PBMCs, B-cell-depleted T cells, or T cells were the source of the cDNA or gDNA that made up the material.

In the original workflow: Counts of nucleated cells, estimated from reference gene primer amplification, were obtained. This table comes from immunoSEQ multiplex PCR, and its TCRdb copy is limited to in-frame clones, with some not included. V and J calls and clone size are copied from that table; D and trimming were computed from the DNA. This table holds approximately 85,000 clones, roughly 89% found once. CDR1 and CDR2 (germline): MNHEY, SVGAGI. The V segment lost 4 bases and the J segment 3 bases; nucleotides outside the gene matches: 3. The CDR3 consists of 14 residues. This sequence was found in a man in his forties or fifties with acute or convalescent COVID-19. This chain connects TRBV6-5 to TRBJ2-7, with 10 bases that match TRBD1. Material: peripheral blood. The CDR3 region has the DNA TGTGCCAGCAGTTTAGGGACAGGGGTCTACGAGCAGTACTTC. Translation: CASSLGTGVYEQYF.